These T cell receptor beta chains were read from a single sample in a study of cytotoxic CD8 clonotypes in ibrutinib-treated CLL. TCRdb's table, derived via immunoSEQ multiplex PCR, lists solely in-frame clones and lacks some. The data hold hundreds of thousands of clones, with more than 65% observed a single time. The sample was PBMCs, taken before ibrutinib treatment. Receptors were obtained from a human donor with chronic lymphocytic leukemia. Both conserved end residues are part of each CDR3. The order of the fields is J gene, clone size, D gene, V gene, CDR3 length, CDR3 DNA, CDR3 protein. The D gene is left open where the match is weak. Some rows mark clone size as missing; the rest say once, few, many or name a class of expanded clone.

j_call: TRBJ1-5; clone_size: -; d_call: -; v_call: TRBV5-8; cdr3_length: 13; cdr3_nt: TGTGCCAGCATCCCCTCCCACGATCAGCCCCAGCATTTT; cdr3_aa: CASIPSHDQPQHF
j_call: TRBJ2-5; clone_size: -; d_call: -; v_call: TRBV9; cdr3_length: 13; cdr3_nt: TGTGCCAGCAGCGTAAGGGGGCAAGAGACCCAGTACTTC; cdr3_aa: CASSVRGQETQYF
j_call: TRBJ2-7; clone_size: -; d_call: TRBD1; v_call: TRBV7-8; cdr3_length: 14; cdr3_nt: TGTGCCAGCAGCTTCGGGGACAGGGCGAACGAGCAGTACTTC; cdr3_aa: CASSFGDRANEQYF
j_call: TRBJ2-7; clone_size: -; d_call: -; v_call: TRBV6-5; cdr3_length: 13; cdr3_nt: TGTGCCAGCAGCCGAGGGGGAGACTACGAGCAGTACTTC; cdr3_aa: CASSRGGDYEQYF
j_call: TRBJ2-1; clone_size: -; d_call: TRBD2; v_call: TRBV4-1; cdr3_length: 15; cdr3_nt: TGCGCCAGCAGCCCGTCTAGCGGGAGGGTTGGAGAGCAGTTCTTC; cdr3_aa: CASSPSSGRVGEQFF
j_call: TRBJ2-7; clone_size: -; d_call: -; v_call: TRBV27; cdr3_length: 15; cdr3_nt: TGTGCCAGCAGTTTATCCGGAGACAGATCCTACGAGCAGTACTTC; cdr3_aa: CASSLSGDRSYEQYF
j_call: TRBJ2-5; clone_size: -; d_call: -; v_call: TRBV19; cdr3_length: 17; cdr3_nt: TGTGCCAGTAGTATTTTATTCGTAGGCCCTAGTATGGAGACCCAGTACTTC; cdr3_aa: CASSILFVGPSMETQYF
j_call: TRBJ2-7; clone_size: -; d_call: -; v_call: TRBV5-4; cdr3_length: 15; cdr3_nt: TGTGCCAGCAGCTCCCGCGCAGGGGCGTCCTACGAGCAGTACTTC; cdr3_aa: CASSSRAGASYEQYF
j_call: TRBJ1-1; clone_size: -; d_call: -; v_call: TRBV4-2; cdr3_length: 13; cdr3_nt: TGTGCCAGCAGCCAAACCTCGGATACTGAAGCTTTCTTT; cdr3_aa: CASSQTSDTEAFF
j_call: TRBJ1-1; clone_size: few; d_call: TRBD1; v_call: TRBV7-8; cdr3_length: 12; cdr3_nt: TGTGCCAGCAGCTTGGCGACAGGGGTGGCTTTCTTT; cdr3_aa: CASSLATGVAFF
j_call: TRBJ2-3; clone_size: -; d_call: TRBD2; v_call: TRBV9; cdr3_length: 16; cdr3_nt: TGTGCCAGCAGCGTAGCTGGCGGGGGGAGCACAGATACGCAGTATTTT; cdr3_aa: CASSVAGGGSTDTQYF
j_call: TRBJ2-7; clone_size: -; d_call: TRBD1; v_call: TRBV10-3; cdr3_length: 15; cdr3_nt: TGTGCCATCAGTGGGCCGGGACAGGGGCCCTACGAGCAGTACTTC; cdr3_aa: CAISGPGQGPYEQYF
j_call: TRBJ1-1; clone_size: -; d_call: -; v_call: TRBV10-2; cdr3_length: 14; cdr3_nt: TGCGCCAGCAGTGAGTACGGACGGGGCACTGAAGCTTTCTTT; cdr3_aa: CASSEYGRGTEAFF